A single sample gave rise to the 14 T cell receptor beta chains below, sequenced in a study of cytomegalovirus exposure and HLA in healthy donors. 60 Vbeta and 13 Jbeta primers were used in PCR. Sequencing used immunoSEQ multiplex PCR; TCRdb keeps in-frame clones, though not all of them. The sample table sets out approximately 76,000 clones. The sequenced sample consisted of PBMCs. These receptors were obtained from a man between 18 and 35 years old in good health and CMV-seropositive.

The chain is built from TRBV29-1 and TRBJ2-3; TRBD1 matches at 8 bases. V lost 0 bases, J lost 3 bases, and 2 bases stayed unmatched. Germline CDR1 reads SQVTM; CDR2 reads ANQGSEA. The CDR3 is 14 amino acids. Here the CDR3 DNA reads TGCAGCGTTGAAGATGGGACAGGTACAGATACGCAGTATTTT. It translates to CSVEDGTGTDTQYF.

The V and J genes are TRBV4-2 and TRBJ1-6; D remains ambiguous. From germline, CDR1 is LGHNA and CDR2 YNFKEQ. V gave up 0 bases and J gave up 4 bases, with 19 bases separating them. The CDR3 has 19 amino acids. The CDR3 protein is CASSQEPPRHLLYNSPLHF. In nucleotides, the CDR3 is TGTGCCAGCAGCCAAGAGCCCCCTAGGCACCTTCTTTATAATTCACCCCTCCACTTT.

V usage is TRBV9 and J usage is TRBJ2-2; unclear D gene. This CDR3 region has 14 residues. The germline gives CDR1 SGDLS, CDR2 YYNGEE. V gave up 0 bases and J gave up 8 bases, with 11 bases separating them. The DNA for the CDR3 is TGTGCCAGCAGCGTAGTTCCCGATACTGGGGAGCTGTTTTTT. It is translated as CASSVVPDTGELFF.

The V gene is TRBV7-9, the J gene TRBJ1-1; 10 bases line up with TRBD1. Germline CDR1 is SEHNR and CDR2 is FQNEAQ (reference sequence). V lost 5 bases, J lost 1 base, and 7 bases stayed unmatched. The CDR3 runs to 16 residues. CDR3 region: CASSLDRDRGNTEAFF. As DNA, the CDR3 is TGTGCCAGCAGCCTAGACCGGGACAGGGGGAACACTGAAGCTTTCTTT.

The genes are TRBV28 and TRBJ2-5; 8 positions match TRBD1. This CDR3 is built from 16 residues. V trimming: 3 bases; J trimming: 0 bases; junction bases outside the gene matches: 6. Germline CDR1 and CDR2: MDHEN and SYDVKM. The DNA of the CDR3 is TGTGCCAGCAGTTTCCACCGGGACAGGTACCAAGAGACCCAGTACTTC. Translation gives CASSFHRDRYQETQYF. Supplemented by reference TRBV28 and TRBJ2-5, the full variable domain reads DVKVTQSSRYLVKRTGEKVFLECVQDMDHENMFWYRQDPGLGLRLIYFSYDVKMKEKGDIPEGYSVSREKKERFSLILESASTNQTSMYLCASSFHRDRYQETQYFGPGTRLLVL.

The V and J genes are TRBV5-6 and TRBJ2-3; 7 bases agree with TRBD1. Trimming removed 5 bases from V and 4 bases from J; junction bases left unmatched: 1. Germline V gives CDR1 SGHDT, CDR2 YYEEEE. This CDR3 is 12 amino acids long. The chain's CDR3 is CASSRGPDTQYF. In nucleotides, the CDR3 is TGTGCCAGCAGTAGGGGGCCAGATACGCAGTATTTT.

J is TRBJ2-5 and V is TRBV4-1, with 15 bases matching TRBD2. The germline V gene has CDR1 MGHRA and CDR2 YSYEKL. V lost 4 bases and J lost 1; bases outside the gene matches: 4. This CDR3 is built from 17 residues. CDR3 sequence: CASSPGTSGGSQETQYF. The CDR3 nucleotides are TGCGCCAGCAGCCCCGGGACTAGCGGGGGGTCCCAAGAGACCCAGTACTTC.

The rearrangement links TRBV19 to TRBJ2-7; 11 positions match TRBD1. With 3 bases clipped from V and 3 bases from J, the junction kept 10 bases outside the gene matches. The germline V gene encodes CDR1 LNHDA and CDR2 SQIVND (reference sequence). The length of the CDR3 is 17 residues. The CDR3 DNA follows: TGTGCCAGTAGTATGGATAGGGACAGGGGGGGGTTCTACGAGCAGTACTTC. Translating it yields CASSMDRDRGGFYEQYF.

J is TRBJ1-1 and V is TRBV7-2; D is perhaps TRBD1 (6 bases). The CDR3 is 16 residues long. Germline loops: CDR1 SGHTA, CDR2 FQGNSA. Trimming left V 2 bases short and J 5 bases short, with 18 bases between. The CDR3 sequence is CASSLSRPTGGTEAFF. The CDR3 nucleotides are TGTGCCAGCAGCTTATCCCGACCGACAGGAGGAACTGAAGCTTTCTTT.

The J gene is TRBJ2-6, the V gene TRBV10-2, with a tentative D call TRBD2 (5 bases). The CDR3 covers 16 residues. Looked up from germline, CDR1 is WSHSY and CDR2 is SAAADI. Trimming took off 0 bases at V and 2 bases at J, with 8 bases between the two ends. The CDR3 DNA is TGCGCCAGCAGTGAGTCTGGAGGCGCTGGGGCCAACGTCCTGACTTTC. As protein: CASSESGGAGANVLTF.

This chain joins TRBV5-6 and TRBJ2-7; D unclear. Germline loops: CDR1 SGHDT, CDR2 YYEEEE. The CDR3 length is 14 residues. The V end was cut by 0 bases, the J end by 2 bases, with 9 bases between. As DNA, the CDR3 is TGTGCCAGCAGCTTGGCCAGTTACGCCTACGAGCAGTACTTC. It specifies CASSLASYAYEQYF.

The chain is built from TRBV6-6 and TRBJ1-5, with 8 bases fitting TRBD1. Germline CDR1 and CDR2: MNHNY and SVGAGI (reference sequence). Losses at the gene ends were 6 bases for V and 7 bases for J; bases not matched to a gene: 11. The CDR3 has 15 residues. The CDR3 here is CASSLAGGGRQPQHF. CDR3 DNA sequence: TGTGCCAGCAGCCTTGCAGGGGGCGGGCGACAGCCCCAGCATTTT.

Here the CDR3 reads CAISGTGNGGYTF. CDR3 coding DNA: TGTGCCATCAGTGGGACAGGGAACGGTGGCTACACCTTC. J is TRBJ1-2 and V is TRBV10-3; 8 bases map to TRBD1. Germline CDR1 ENHRY, CDR2 SYGVKD. The CDR3 has 13 amino acids. V was pared by 4 bases and J by 7 bases, with 5 bases of the junction left unmatched.

The chain employs TRBV5-1 and TRBJ1-3; D gene unclear. The CDR3 runs to 15 residues. Germline loops: CDR1 SGHRS, CDR2 YFSETQ. Trimming cost V 4 bases and J 0 bases, with 11 bases left between them. In DNA form, the CDR3 reads TGCGCCAGCAGCCCGCGAGCGGTCTCTGGAAACACCATATATTTT. This translates into CASSPRAVSGNTIYF.